The 31 T cell receptor beta chains below were found in one sample sequenced in a study of blood T cell repertoires in COVID-19. Using immunoSEQ multiplex PCR, the repertoire was profiled, and TCRdb retains in-frame clones only, with some absent. Of a few hundred thousand clones detected, 82% appear once; the ten largest clones hold 3% to 4%. Sequenced material: PBMCs or T cells enriched from blood (not recorded which). The receptors were gathered from a woman aged 60-75 years who had recovered from COVID-19.

The CDR3: CASSLGRDRSYEQYF. Here the CDR3 DNA reads TGCGCCAGCAGCTTAGGGCGGGACCGCTCCTACGAGCAGTACTTC. The chain links TRBV5-1 to TRBJ2-7, with D possibly matching TRBD2 (6 bases). This CDR3 comprises 15 residues. Trimming took 2 bases from V and 0 from J, leaving 12 bases between them. The germline V gene encodes CDR1 SGHRS and CDR2 YFSETQ.

The chain is built from TRBV4-1 and TRBJ2-2; 7 bases align to TRBD2. Germline V gives CDR1 MGHRA, CDR2 YSYEKL. Losses at the gene ends were 6 bases for V and 2 bases for J; bases not matched to a gene: 9. The CDR3 contains 16 residues. The CDR3 DNA sequence: TGCGCCAGCAGACGAGCTAGCGGAGCCAACACCGGGGAGCTGTTTTTT. Protein: CASRRASGANTGELFF.

The chain carries TRBV11-1 and TRBJ1-2; 9 positions agree with TRBD1. Trimming at V came to 4 bases and at J to 5 bases, leaving 8 bases not matched to a gene. The V gene's germline CDR1 is SGHAT and CDR2 FQDESV (reference sequence). The CDR3 length is 15 residues. Written as DNA, the CDR3 is TGTGCCAGCAGCTCCACAGGGGGCGCGAGTTATGGCTACACCTTC. This encodes CASSSTGGASYGYTF.

The chain couples TRBV15 to TRBJ2-3; 7 nucleotides line up with TRBD2. The CDR3 contains 16 residues. V trimming: 1 base; J trimming: 3 bases; junction bases outside the gene matches: 7. Germline CDR1 reads LNHNV; CDR2 reads YYDKDF (reference sequence). The CDR3 sequence: CATSRAAGGGTDTQYF. The CDR3 DNA reads TGTGCCACCAGCAGAGCTGCCGGGGGAGGGACAGATACGCAGTATTTT.

V usage is TRBV4-3 and J usage is TRBJ2-1, with TRBD1 matching over 10 bases. Germline V gene lookup returns CDR1 LGHNA and CDR2 YSLEER. This CDR3 is built from 16 residues. Losses at the gene ends were 3 bases for V and 8 bases for J; bases not matched to a gene: 10. Here the CDR3 reads CASSQTGQGNRDEQFF. In DNA, the CDR3 is TGCGCCAGCAGCCAGACGGGACAGGGGAACAGGGATGAGCAGTTCTTC.

The J gene is TRBJ1-1, the V gene TRBV5-1; 7 positions agree with TRBD1. CDR3 length: 13 residues. Germline loops: CDR1 SGHRS, CDR2 YFSETQ. V shed 5 bases and J 3 bases; nucleotides not matched to a gene: 4. This chain's CDR3 is CASRGTAHTEAFF. CDR3 nucleotides: TGCGCCAGCAGGGGGACAGCACACACTGAAGCTTTCTTT.

This clone has only a few counts. The V call is TRBV5-5, the J call TRBJ2-1; 11 bases are a match to TRBD2. Trimming removed 3 bases from V and 4 bases from J; junction bases left unmatched: 6. The CDR3 sequence is 16 residues long. Germline CDR1 and CDR2: SGHKS and YYEKEE (reference sequence). The CDR3 here is CASSSISGRGYNEQFF. The CDR3 nucleotides read TGTGCCAGCAGCTCCATTAGCGGGAGGGGTTACAATGAGCAGTTCTTC.

J is TRBJ1-5 and V is TRBV19; TRBD1 agrees at 7 bases. Germline assignment: CDR1 LNHDA and CDR2 SQIVND (reference sequence). V lost 3 bases to trimming and J lost 3 bases; unmatched junction nucleotides: 8. This CDR3 has 16 residues. The CDR3 DNA is TGTGCCAGTAGTATGGTACAGGGGCTGGACAATCAGCCCCAGCATTTT. This codes for CASSMVQGLDNQPQHF.

J is TRBJ2-5 and V is TRBV2; D uncertain. The CDR3 runs to 10 residues. V was clipped by 6 bases and J by 5 bases, with 4 bases between them. CDR1 SNHLY and CDR2 FYNNEI come from the germline V gene. The CDR3 DNA sequence: TGTGCCAGCAGAGAGGAGACCCAGTACTTC. Translation: CASREETQYF.

V is TRBV12-3 or TRBV12-4 and J is TRBJ2-3; D is undetermined. V shed 3 bases and J shed 6 bases, with 10 bases lying between them. The CDR3 is made up of 13 amino acids. CDR3: CASSLGSLDTQYF. In DNA, the CDR3 is TGTGCCAGCAGTTTGGGTAGCTTGGATACGCAGTATTTT.

The gene calls are TRBV29-1 and TRBJ2-1, with TRBD1 matching 9 bases. Germline V gives CDR1 SQVTM, CDR2 ANQGSEA. CDR3 size: 13 residues. Germline trimming cut 6 bases from V and 2 bases from J; bases unmatched to any gene: 2. CDR3 protein: CSVGQGPYNEQFF. In nucleotides, the CDR3 is TGCAGCGTCGGACAGGGGCCCTACAATGAGCAGTTCTTC.

The chain links TRBV28 to TRBJ2-5, with 10 bases matching TRBD2. CDR3 length equals 14 residues. The germline V gene encodes CDR1 MDHEN and CDR2 SYDVKM. Germline trimming cut 4 bases from V and 5 bases from J; bases unmatched to any gene: 4. CDR3: CASSSSGRGETQYF. DNA of the CDR3: TGTGCCAGCAGTTCTAGCGGGAGAGGGGAGACCCAGTACTTC.

This sequence joins TRBV16 and TRBJ2-7; possible D gene TRBD2, 5 bases. Germline lookup yields CDR1 KGHSY and CDR2 FQNENV. There are 14 residues in the CDR3. Trimming took 1 base from V and 3 from J, leaving 10 bases between them. CDR3 sequence: CASSQFEGLYEQYF. The CDR3 region has the DNA TGTGCCAGCAGCCAATTCGAGGGCCTCTACGAGCAGTACTTC.

The chain employs TRBV2 and TRBJ1-5; 10 bases line up with TRBD1. Germline values: CDR1 SNHLY, CDR2 FYNNEI. The J segment lost 0 bases and the V segment lost 3 bases, leaving 5 bases of the junction unmatched. The CDR3 contains 17 residues. CDR3 in DNA: TGTGCCAGCAGTGACGACAGGGGGCGGTATAGCAATCAGCCCCAGCATTTT. Translated, it gives CASSDDRGRYSNQPQHF. Supplemented by reference TRBV2 and TRBJ1-5, the full variable domain reads EPEVTQTPSHQVTQMGQEVILRCVPISNHLYFYWYRQILGQKVEFLVSFYNNEISEKSEIFDDQFSVERPDGSNFTLKIRSTKLEDSAMYFCASSDDRGRYSNQPQHFGDGTRLSIL.

The chain recombines TRBV5-1 with TRBJ2-2, with 13 bases matching TRBD2. V dropped 3 bases and J dropped 2; count of bases not matched to a gene: 1. The CDR3 loop spans 16 amino acids. CDR1 is SGHRS and CDR2 is YFSETQ in the germline V gene. The CDR3 loop reads CASSWTSGRNTGELFF. CDR3 DNA: TGCGCCAGCAGCTGGACTAGCGGGAGAAACACCGGGGAGCTGTTTTTT.

The chain has TRBV12-5 and TRBJ1-1, with a tentative D call TRBD1 (5 bases). In germline, CDR1 is LGHNT, CDR2 FRNRAP. The CDR3 extends over 14 amino acids. The V gene lost 5 bases and the J gene lost 8 bases, with 18 bases spanning the gap. The CDR3 is CASGVGREMIEAFF. The CDR3 nucleotides are TGTGCTAGTGGTGTCGGCAGGGAAATGATAGAAGCTTTCTTT.

This chain uses TRBV5-1 with TRBJ2-7; perhaps TRBD2 as D (5 bases). This CDR3 region has 14 residues. V dropped 0 bases and J dropped 2 bases, with 9 bases sitting between them. Per germline, CDR1 SGHRS and CDR2 YFSETQ. The CDR3: CASSLGLSTYEQYF. In DNA, the CDR3 is TGCGCCAGCAGCTTGGGACTAAGTACCTACGAGCAGTACTTC.

The chain employs TRBV5-1 and TRBJ1-1; D uncertain. Germline CDR1 is SGHRS and CDR2 is YFSETQ. This CDR3 contains 14 residues. Trimming removed 4 bases at V and 0 bases at J, with 10 bases between. In DNA, the CDR3 is TGCGCCAGCAGCCGTGACAACATGAACACTGAAGCTTTCTTT. Translation: CASSRDNMNTEAFF.

The CDR3 reads CAIYRAKDYGYTF. CDR3 in DNA: TGTGCCATCTACAGGGCCAAAGACTATGGCTACACCTTC. The chain joins TRBV10-3 to TRBJ1-2; D might be TRBD1 (6 bases). This CDR3 is built from 13 residues. Per germline, CDR1 ENHRY and CDR2 SYGVKD. V lost 8 bases and J lost 3, with 13 bases in between.

The chain has TRBV19 and TRBJ2-7; TRBD1 is a possible D gene (6 bases). The CDR3 runs to 14 residues. The germline V gene has CDR1 LNHDA and CDR2 SQIVND (reference sequence). Between the trimmed V and J ends, which lost 6 bases and 0 bases, there was a span of 12 bases. The CDR3 DNA is TGTGCCAGTAGAGTTGACAGGAGCTCCTACGAGCAGTACTTC. Translated, it gives CASRVDRSSYEQYF. The full variable domain, its missing parts supplied by reference TRBV19 and TRBJ2-7, is DGGITQSPKYLFRKEGQNVTLSCEQNLNHDAMYWYRQDPGQGLRLIYYSQIVNDFQKGDIAEGYSVSREKKESFPLTVTSAQKNPTAFYLCASRVDRSSYEQYFGPGTRLTVT.

CDR3 nucleotide sequence: TGTGCCATCAGTGATGGACAGGGCCTCCAAGAGACCCAGTACTTC. This sequence encodes CAISDGQGLQETQYF. The chain joins TRBV10-3 to TRBJ2-5; 8 bases are a match to TRBD1. The CDR3 totals 15 residues. With V trimmed by 3 bases and J by 1 base, 4 bases remained unmatched. Germline V gene lookup returns CDR1 ENHRY and CDR2 SYGVKD.

This rearrangement joins TRBV3-1 (or the pseudogene TRBV3-2) to TRBJ1-2, with D possibly being TRBD1 (6 bases). Germline loops: CDR1 LGHDT, CDR2 YNNKEL (reference sequence). The CDR3 totals 15 residues. The V gene lost 6 bases and the J gene lost 6 bases, with 20 bases spanning the gap. The CDR3 sequence: CASSSQRTGPNGYTF. In DNA form, the CDR3 reads TGTGCCAGCAGTTCCCAACGCACAGGGCCTAATGGCTACACCTTC.

Remarks on this clone: At one of its ends the junction is not consistent with the germline gene, which may arise from a read error. V is TRBV5-4 and J is TRBJ1-1; D remains ambiguous. This CDR3 is built from 14 residues. Germline V CDR1 and CDR2: SGHNT, YYREEE (reference sequence). The CDR3 loop reads CASSLLSKNAEAFF. Written as DNA, the CDR3 is TGTGCCAGCAGCTTGCTCAGTAAGAACGCTGAAGCTTTCTTT.

The DNA for the CDR3 is TGCGCCAGCAGCCCCGGGGGCAGGGAGGGCTCACCCCTCCACTTT. This encodes CASSPGGREGSPLHF. This chain links TRBV5-1 with TRBJ1-6, with D tentatively TRBD1 (6 bases). The CDR3 length is 15 residues. The germline gives CDR1 SGHRS, CDR2 YFSETQ. Trimming shortened V by 4 bases and J by 10 bases, and 18 bases separated the two germline ends.

The chain couples TRBV12-5 to TRBJ1-1; 11 bases match TRBD1. This CDR3 is built from 16 residues. The V gene's germline CDR1 is LGHNT and CDR2 FRNRAP. Trimming took 6 bases from V and 6 from J; bases not matched to a gene: 12. CDR3 region: CASGSFRDRGSPEAFF. Written as DNA, the CDR3 is TGTGCTAGTGGATCATTCCGGGACAGGGGGTCCCCTGAAGCTTTCTTT.

The V gene is TRBV9, the J gene TRBJ2-3; 9 bases align to TRBD2. V shed 0 bases, J shed 6 bases, and the junction held 8 bases outside the gene matches. The length of the CDR3 is 16 residues. CDR1 and CDR2 from the germline V gene are SGDLS and YYNGEE. CDR3 loop: CASSVGSSGSGDTQYF. The CDR3 region has the DNA TGTGCCAGCAGCGTAGGGAGTAGCGGGAGTGGGGATACGCAGTATTTT.

This chain links TRBV9 with TRBJ1-2, with 8 positions matching TRBD1. CDR1 and CDR2 (germline): SGDLS, YYNGEE. This CDR3 region has 13 residues. J was trimmed by 3 bases and V by 4 bases; bases with no gene match: 2. CDR3 sequence: CASSPQGDYGYTF. The DNA of the CDR3 is TGTGCCAGCAGCCCACAGGGGGACTATGGCTACACCTTC. Drawing the rest from reference TRBV9 and TRBJ1-2, the complete variable domain is DSGVTQTPKHLITATGQRVTLRCSPRSGDLSVYWYQQSLDQGLQFLIQYYNGEERAKGNILERFSAQQFPDLHSELNLSSLELGDSALYFCASSPQGDYGYTFGSGTRLTVV.

This rearrangement joins TRBV7-6 to TRBJ2-1, with 7 bases identical to TRBD2. This CDR3 spans 16 amino acids. The junction had 17 bases not matched to a gene; V was cut back by 5 bases and J by 10 bases. Germline lookup yields CDR1 SGHVS and CDR2 FNYEAQ. CDR3 protein: CASSRTGEGRAREQFF. The CDR3 DNA sequence: TGTGCCAGCAGCCGTACGGGGGAGGGCCGGGCCCGGGAGCAGTTCTTC.

The chain joins TRBV6-5 to TRBJ1-2; no clear D. The CDR3 is 14 amino acids. Looked up from germline, CDR1 is MNHEY and CDR2 is SVGAGI. Trimming pared 2 bases from V and 4 bases from J, leaving 11 bases between. Here the CDR3 DNA reads TGTGCCAGCAGTTACAATATTGAGCGCTATGGCTACACCTTC. It codes for CASSYNIERYGYTF.

The chain links TRBV5-1 to TRBJ2-7, with a weak D call TRBD2 (6 bases). Trimming took 3 bases from V and 2 from J, leaving 15 bases between them. The CDR3 spans 15 residues. Germline V gene lookup returns CDR1 SGHRS and CDR2 YFSETQ. This CDR3 is CASSSTGGFPYEQYF. CDR3 nucleotides: TGCGCCAGCAGCTCTACAGGAGGGTTTCCCTACGAGCAGTACTTC.

V usage is TRBV30 and J usage is TRBJ2-3; 11 bases fit TRBD1. CDR1 GTSNPN and CDR2 SVGIG come from the germline V gene (reference sequence). V was clipped by 2 bases and J by 0 bases; unmatched bases: 4. CDR3 length: 16 residues. The CDR3 DNA follows: TGTGCCTGGAGTCCCCGGACAGGGGGCAGCACAGATACGCAGTATTTT. This sequence encodes CAWSPRTGGSTDTQYF. The full variable domain, completed using reference TRBV30 and TRBJ2-3, is SQTIHQWPATLVQPVGSPLSLECTVEGTSNPNLYWYRQAAGRGLQLLFYSVGIGQISSEVPQNLSASRPQDRQFILSSKKLLLSDSGFYLCAWSPRTGGSTDTQYFGPGTRLTVL.